This T cell receptor beta chain was obtained from a study of identical twins. Trimming shortened V by 1 base and J by 4 bases, and 20 bases separated the two germline ends. This CDR3 is 16 amino acids long. The V gene's germline CDR1 is DFQATT and CDR2 SNEGSKA (reference sequence). In its sample, this clonotype was seen a few times. Template switching added a universal primer site; cDNA carried unique molecular identifiers. MiXCR was run by TCRdb on the 5' RACE reads, yielding one entry per CDR3 protein. The repertoire consists of some 210,000 distinct CDR3 sequences, with approximately 16% occurring once and the leading ten covering around 40%. The sample was also reused in another study, on T cells expressing NK-cell markers. In that study: NKG2C+ dominant clonotypes from over 5 donors made up roughly 1.0-7.5% of CD8+ T cells.

Material for sequencing was CD8+ T cells sorted from blood. The chain recombines TRBV20-1 with TRBJ2-7, with D possibly called TRBD1 or TRBD2 (5 bases each). This TCR came from a woman between 18 and 30 years old in good health. The CDR3 sequence is CSARVPLFRGRYEQYF. DNA of the CDR3: TGCAGTGCTAGAGTCCCCCTTTTTCGGGGACGGTACGAGCAGTACTTC.